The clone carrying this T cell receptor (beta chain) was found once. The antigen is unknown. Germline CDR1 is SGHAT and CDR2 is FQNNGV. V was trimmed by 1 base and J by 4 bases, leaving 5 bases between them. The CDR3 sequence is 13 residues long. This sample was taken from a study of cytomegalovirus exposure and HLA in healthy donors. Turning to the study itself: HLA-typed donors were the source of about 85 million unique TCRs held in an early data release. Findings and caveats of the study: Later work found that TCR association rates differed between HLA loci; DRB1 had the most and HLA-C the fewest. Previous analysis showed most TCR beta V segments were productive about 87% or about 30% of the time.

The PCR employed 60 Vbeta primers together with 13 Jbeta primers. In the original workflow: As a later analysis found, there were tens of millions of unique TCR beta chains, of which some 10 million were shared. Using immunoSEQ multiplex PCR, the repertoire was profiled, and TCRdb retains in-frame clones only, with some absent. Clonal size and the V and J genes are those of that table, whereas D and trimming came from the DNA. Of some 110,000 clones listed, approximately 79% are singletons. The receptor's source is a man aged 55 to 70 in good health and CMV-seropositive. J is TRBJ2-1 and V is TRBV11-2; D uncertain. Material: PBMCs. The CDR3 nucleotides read TGTGCCAGCAGCTTAGCCCTATACAATGAGCAGTTCTTC. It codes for CASSLALYNEQFF.